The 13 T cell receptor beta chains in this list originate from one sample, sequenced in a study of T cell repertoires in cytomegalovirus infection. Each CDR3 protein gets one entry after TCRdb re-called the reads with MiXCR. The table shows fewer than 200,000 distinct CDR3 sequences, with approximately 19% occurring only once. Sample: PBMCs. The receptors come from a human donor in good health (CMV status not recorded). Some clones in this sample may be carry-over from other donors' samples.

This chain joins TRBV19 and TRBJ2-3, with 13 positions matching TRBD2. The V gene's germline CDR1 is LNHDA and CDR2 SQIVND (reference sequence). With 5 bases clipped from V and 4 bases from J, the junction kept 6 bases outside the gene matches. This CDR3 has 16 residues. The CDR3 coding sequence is TGTGCCAGTAGTGCCCGACTAGCGGGGGGCGCAGATACGCAGTATTTT. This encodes CASSARLAGGADTQYF. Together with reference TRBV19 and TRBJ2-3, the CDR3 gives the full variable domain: DGGITQSPKYLFRKEGQNVTLSCEQNLNHDAMYWYRQDPGQGLRLIYYSQIVNDFQKGDIAEGYSVSREKKESFPLTVTSAQKNPTAFYLCASSARLAGGADTQYFGPGTRLTVL.

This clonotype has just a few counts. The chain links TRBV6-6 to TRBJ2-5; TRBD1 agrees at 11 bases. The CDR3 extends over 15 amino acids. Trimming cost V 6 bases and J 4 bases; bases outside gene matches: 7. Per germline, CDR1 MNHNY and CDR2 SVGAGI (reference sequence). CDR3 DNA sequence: TGTGCCAGCAGAGGTCCGGGACAGGGGGGAGAGACCCAGTACTTC. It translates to CASRGPGQGGETQYF.

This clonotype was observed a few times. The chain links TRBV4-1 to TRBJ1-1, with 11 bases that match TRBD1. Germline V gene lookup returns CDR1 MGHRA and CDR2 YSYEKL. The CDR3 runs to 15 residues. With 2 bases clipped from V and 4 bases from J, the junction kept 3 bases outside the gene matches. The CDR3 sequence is CASSQPGTGGTEAFF. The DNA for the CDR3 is TGCGCCAGCAGCCAACCCGGGACAGGGGGCACTGAAGCTTTCTTT.

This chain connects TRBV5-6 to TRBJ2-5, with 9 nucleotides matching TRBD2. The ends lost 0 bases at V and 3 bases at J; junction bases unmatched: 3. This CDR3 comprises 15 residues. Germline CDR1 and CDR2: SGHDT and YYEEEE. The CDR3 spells CASSLETSGKETQYF. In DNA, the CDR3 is TGTGCCAGCAGCTTGGAGACTAGCGGTAAAGAGACCCAGTACTTC.

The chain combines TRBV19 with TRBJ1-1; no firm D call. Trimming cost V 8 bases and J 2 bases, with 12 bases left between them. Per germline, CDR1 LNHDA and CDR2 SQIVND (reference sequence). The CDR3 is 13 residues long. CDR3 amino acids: CASGLGLNTEAFF. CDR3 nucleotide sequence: TGTGCCAGTGGCCTGGGCCTTAACACTGAAGCTTTCTTT.

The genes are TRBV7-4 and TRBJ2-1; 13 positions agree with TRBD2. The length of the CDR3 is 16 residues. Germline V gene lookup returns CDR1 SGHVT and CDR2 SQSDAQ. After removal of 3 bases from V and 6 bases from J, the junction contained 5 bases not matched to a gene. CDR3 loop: CASSFRTSGRGNEQFF. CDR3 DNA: TGTGCCAGCAGCTTCAGGACTAGCGGGAGAGGCAATGAGCAGTTCTTC.

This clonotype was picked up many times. CDR3 region: CASRNPLLGLTTYEQYF. The CDR3 nucleotides read TGTGCCAGCAGAAACCCCCTCTTGGGCCTTACAACCTACGAGCAGTACTTC. The rearrangement links TRBV28 to TRBJ2-7, with D unresolved. The CDR3 extends over 17 amino acids. Trimming took off 6 bases at V and 2 bases at J, with 23 bases between the two ends. Germline-derived CDR1 and CDR2 are MDHEN and SYDVKM.

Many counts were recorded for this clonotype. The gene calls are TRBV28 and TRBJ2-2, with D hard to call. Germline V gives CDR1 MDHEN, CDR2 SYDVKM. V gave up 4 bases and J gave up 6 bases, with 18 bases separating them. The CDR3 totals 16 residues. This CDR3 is CASSSYVAARAGELFF. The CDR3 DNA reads TGTGCCAGCAGTTCCTATGTGGCAGCAAGGGCCGGGGAGCTGTTTTTT. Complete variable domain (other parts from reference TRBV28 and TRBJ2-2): DVKVTQSSRYLVKRTGEKVFLECVQDMDHENMFWYRQDPGLGLRLIYFSYDVKMKEKGDIPEGYSVSREKKERFSLILESASTNQTSMYLCASSSYVAARAGELFFGEGSRLTVL.

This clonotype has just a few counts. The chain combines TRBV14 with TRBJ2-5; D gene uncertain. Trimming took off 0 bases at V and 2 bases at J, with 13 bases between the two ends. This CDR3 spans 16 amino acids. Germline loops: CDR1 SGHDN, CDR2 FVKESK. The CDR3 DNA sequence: TGTGCCAGCAGCCAAGAAAGAGACTGGCAGCAAGAGACCCAGTACTTC. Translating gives CASSQERDWQQETQYF. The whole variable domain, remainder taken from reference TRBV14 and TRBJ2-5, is EAGVTQFPSHSVIEKGQTVTLRCDPISGHDNLYWYRRVMGKEIKFLLHFVKESKQDESGMPNNRFLAERTGGTYSTLKVQPAELEDSGVYFCASSQERDWQQETQYFGPGTRLLVL.

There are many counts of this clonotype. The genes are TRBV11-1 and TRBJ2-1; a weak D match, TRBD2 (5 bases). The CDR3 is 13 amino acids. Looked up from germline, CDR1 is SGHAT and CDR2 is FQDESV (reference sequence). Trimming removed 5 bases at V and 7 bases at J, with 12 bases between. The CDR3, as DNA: TGTGCCAGCAGCCCACGGAGGATAAATGAGCAGTTCTTC. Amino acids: CASSPRRINEQFF.

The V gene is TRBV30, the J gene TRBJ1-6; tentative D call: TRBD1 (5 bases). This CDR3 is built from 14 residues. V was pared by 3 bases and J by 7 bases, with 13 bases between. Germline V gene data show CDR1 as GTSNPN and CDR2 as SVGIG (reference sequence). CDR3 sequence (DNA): TGTGCCTGGAGCCCCGGCCAGGGAAATTCACCCCTCCACTTT. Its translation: CAWSPGQGNSPLHF.

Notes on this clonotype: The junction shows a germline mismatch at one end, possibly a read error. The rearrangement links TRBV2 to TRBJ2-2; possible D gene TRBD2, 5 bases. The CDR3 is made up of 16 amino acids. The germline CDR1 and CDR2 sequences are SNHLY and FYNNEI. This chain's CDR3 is CSSSDYSVLGNGELFF. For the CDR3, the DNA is TGTTCCAGCAGTGACTATAGCGTCCTTGGGAACGGGGAGCTGTTTTTT.

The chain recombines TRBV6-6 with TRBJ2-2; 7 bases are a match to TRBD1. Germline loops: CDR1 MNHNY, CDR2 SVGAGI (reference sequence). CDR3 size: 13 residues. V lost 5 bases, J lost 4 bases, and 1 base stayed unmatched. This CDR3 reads CASSPGGTGELFF. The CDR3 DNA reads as TGTGCCAGCAGTCCAGGGGGCACCGGGGAGCTGTTTTTT.